This T cell receptor beta chain was sequenced during a study of beta chain features in type 1 diabetes. Germline-derived CDR1 and CDR2 are DFQATT and SNEGSKA (reference sequence). The CDR3 length is 10 residues. V was cut by 7 bases and J by 8 bases, with 9 bases left in between. The table lists this clone with many counts. cDNA synthesis used the whole RNA isolate, giving expressed TCRB sequences. Profiled with immunoSEQ multiplex PCR; TCRdb holds only in-frame clones, not every one. This sample has some 150,000 clones, with around 10% found just once. The clonotype originates from a man younger than 35 in good health. The sample comprised central memory CD4+ T cells from blood. V and J are TRBV20-1 and TRBJ2-1; D is unclear. The CDR3 here is CSGRRDEQFF. CDR3 nucleotide sequence: TGCAGTGGACGTCGTGATGAGCAGTTCTTC.